This T cell receptor beta chain was found in a study of blood T cell repertoires in COVID-19. About the research overall: Acute and convalescent COVID-19 specimens originated in the United States, Italy and Spain. From T cells, B-cell-depleted T cells, or PBMCs came the material, which was cDNA or gDNA.

Methods used by the authors: Estimation of nucleated cell counts was performed using reference gene primer amplification. This table comes from immunoSEQ multiplex PCR, and its TCRdb copy is limited to in-frame clones, with some not included. That table is the source of V, J and clone size, and D and trimming were worked out from the DNA. The repertoire includes about 520,000 clones, around 85% of them detected once, and approximately 3.4% sits in the top ten. With V trimmed by 0 bases and J by 4 bases, 7 bases remained unmatched. CDR1 and CDR2 (germline): SNHLY, FYNNEI. The CDR3 is 17 amino acids. This TCR derives from a human donor in a cohort sampled during active COVID-19. The sample taken for sequencing was peripheral blood. The V call is TRBV2, the J call TRBJ2-5; 11 nucleotides match TRBD2. CDR3 DNA: TGTGCCAGCAGTGAAGCGCTCTTAGCGGGAGGGCTAGAGACCCAGTACTTC. Protein: CASSEALLAGGLETQYF.